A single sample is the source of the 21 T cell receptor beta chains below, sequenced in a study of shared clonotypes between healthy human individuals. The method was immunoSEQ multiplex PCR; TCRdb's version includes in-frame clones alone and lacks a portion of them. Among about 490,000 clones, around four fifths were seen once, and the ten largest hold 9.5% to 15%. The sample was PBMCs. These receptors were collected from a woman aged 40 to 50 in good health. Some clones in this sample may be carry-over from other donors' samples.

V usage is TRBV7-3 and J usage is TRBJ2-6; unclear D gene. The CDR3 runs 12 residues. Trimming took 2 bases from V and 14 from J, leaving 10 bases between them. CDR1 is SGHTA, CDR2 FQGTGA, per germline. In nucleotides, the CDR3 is TGTGCCAGCAGCTTATATTTAGGACTCCTGACTTTC. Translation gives CASSLYLGLLTF.

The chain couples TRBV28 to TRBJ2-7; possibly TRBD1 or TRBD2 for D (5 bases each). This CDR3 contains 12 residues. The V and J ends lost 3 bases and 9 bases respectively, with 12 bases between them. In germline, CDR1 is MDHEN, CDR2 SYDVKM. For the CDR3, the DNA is TGTGCCAGCAGTTTGTTGGGGACCGCGCAGTACTTC. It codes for CASSLLGTAQYF.

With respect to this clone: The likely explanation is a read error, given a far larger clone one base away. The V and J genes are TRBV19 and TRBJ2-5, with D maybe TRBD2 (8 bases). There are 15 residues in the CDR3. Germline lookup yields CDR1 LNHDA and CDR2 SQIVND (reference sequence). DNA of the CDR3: TGTGCCAGTGGTATAAGCGGGGGACAGCAAGAGACCCAGTACTTC. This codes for CASGISGGQQETQYF.

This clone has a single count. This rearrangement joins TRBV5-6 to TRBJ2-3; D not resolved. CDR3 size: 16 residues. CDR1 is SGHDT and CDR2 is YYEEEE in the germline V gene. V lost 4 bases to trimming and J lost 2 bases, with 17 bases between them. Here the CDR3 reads CASSRPGGLVTDTQYF. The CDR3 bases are TGTGCCAGCAGCCGACCCGGTGGGCTTGTCACAGATACGCAGTATTTT.

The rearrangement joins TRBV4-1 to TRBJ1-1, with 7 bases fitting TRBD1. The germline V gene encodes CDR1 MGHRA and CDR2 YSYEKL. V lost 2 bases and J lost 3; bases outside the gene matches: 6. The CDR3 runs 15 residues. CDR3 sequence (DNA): TGCGCCAGCAGCCAATCGAGGGGGCGAGACACTGAAGCTTTCTTT. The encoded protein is CASSQSRGRDTEAFF.

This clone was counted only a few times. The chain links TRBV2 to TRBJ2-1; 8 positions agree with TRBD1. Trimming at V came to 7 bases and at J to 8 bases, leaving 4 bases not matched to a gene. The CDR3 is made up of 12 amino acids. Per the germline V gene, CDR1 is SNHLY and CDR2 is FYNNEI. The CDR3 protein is CASKQGAYEQFF. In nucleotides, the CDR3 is TGTGCCAGCAAGCAGGGGGCGTATGAGCAGTTCTTC.

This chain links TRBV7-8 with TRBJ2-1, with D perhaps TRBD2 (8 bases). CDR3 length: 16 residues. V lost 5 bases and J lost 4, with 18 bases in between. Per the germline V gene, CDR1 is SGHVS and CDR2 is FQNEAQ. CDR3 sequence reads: CASSPGGGQRYNEQFF. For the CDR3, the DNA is TGTGCCAGCAGCCCCGGGGGGGGACAGAGATACAATGAGCAGTTCTTC.

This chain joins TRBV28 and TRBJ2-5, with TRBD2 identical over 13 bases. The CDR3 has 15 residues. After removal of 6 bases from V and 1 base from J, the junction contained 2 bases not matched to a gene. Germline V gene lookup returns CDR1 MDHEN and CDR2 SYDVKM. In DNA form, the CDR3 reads TGTGCCAGCAGCAGACTAGCGGGAGGCCAAGAGACCCAGTACTTC. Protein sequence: CASSRLAGGQETQYF.

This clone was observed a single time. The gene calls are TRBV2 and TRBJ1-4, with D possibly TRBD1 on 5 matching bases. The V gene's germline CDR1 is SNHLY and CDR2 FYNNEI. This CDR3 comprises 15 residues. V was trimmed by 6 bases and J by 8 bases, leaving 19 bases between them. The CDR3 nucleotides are TGTGCCAGCAGGATAGGGGCGTTGTCTGCAGAAAAACTGTTTTTT. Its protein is CASRIGALSAEKLFF.

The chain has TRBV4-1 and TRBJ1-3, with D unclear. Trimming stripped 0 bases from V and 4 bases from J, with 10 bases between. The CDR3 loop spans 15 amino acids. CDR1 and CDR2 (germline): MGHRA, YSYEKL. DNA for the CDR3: TGCGCCAGCAGCCAAGAACGGGAATCCGGAAACACCATATATTTT. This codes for CASSQERESGNTIYF.

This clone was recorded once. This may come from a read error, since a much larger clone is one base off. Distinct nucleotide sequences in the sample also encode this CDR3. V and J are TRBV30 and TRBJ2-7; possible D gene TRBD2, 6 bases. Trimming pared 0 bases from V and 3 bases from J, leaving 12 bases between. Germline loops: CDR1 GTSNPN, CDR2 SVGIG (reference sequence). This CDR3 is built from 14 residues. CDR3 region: CAWSVPGGGYEQYF. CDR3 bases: TGTGCCTGGAGTGTACCCGGGGGAGGCTACGAGCAGTACTTC.

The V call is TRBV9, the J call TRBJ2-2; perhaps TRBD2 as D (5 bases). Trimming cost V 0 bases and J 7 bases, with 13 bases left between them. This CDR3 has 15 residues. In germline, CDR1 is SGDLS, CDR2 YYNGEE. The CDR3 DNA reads TGTGCCAGCAGCGTAGTATTCGGAGGAGGCGGGGAGCTGTTTTTT. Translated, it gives CASSVVFGGGGELFF.

CDR3 sequence (DNA): TGTGCCAGTAGTTTCCGGACAGGATCCTACGAGCAGTACTTC. Its translation is CASSFRTGSYEQYF. The chain recombines TRBV19 with TRBJ2-7; 7 positions agree with TRBD1. Losses at the gene ends were 5 bases for V and 1 base for J; bases not matched to a gene: 5. CDR3 length: 14 residues. The germline V gene has CDR1 LNHDA and CDR2 SQIVND (reference sequence). Filled out from reference TRBV19 and TRBJ2-7, the complete variable domain reads DGGITQSPKYLFRKEGQNVTLSCEQNLNHDAMYWYRQDPGQGLRLIYYSQIVNDFQKGDIAEGYSVSREKKESFPLTVTSAQKNPTAFYLCASSFRTGSYEQYFGPGTRLTVT.

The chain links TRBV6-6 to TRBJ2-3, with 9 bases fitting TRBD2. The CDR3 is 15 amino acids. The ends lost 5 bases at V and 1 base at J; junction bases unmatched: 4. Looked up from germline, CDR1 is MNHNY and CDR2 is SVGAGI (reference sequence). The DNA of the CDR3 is TGTGCCAGCAGTACGGGACTAGCAGGCACAGATACGCAGTATTTT. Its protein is CASSTGLAGTDTQYF.

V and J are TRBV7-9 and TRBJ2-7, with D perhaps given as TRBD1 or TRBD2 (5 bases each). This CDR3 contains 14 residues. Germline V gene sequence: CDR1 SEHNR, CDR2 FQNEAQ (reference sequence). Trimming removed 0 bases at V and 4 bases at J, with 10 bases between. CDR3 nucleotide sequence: TGTGCCAGCAGCTTAGCAGGGGACGAGTACGAGCAGTACTTC. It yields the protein CASSLAGDEYEQYF.

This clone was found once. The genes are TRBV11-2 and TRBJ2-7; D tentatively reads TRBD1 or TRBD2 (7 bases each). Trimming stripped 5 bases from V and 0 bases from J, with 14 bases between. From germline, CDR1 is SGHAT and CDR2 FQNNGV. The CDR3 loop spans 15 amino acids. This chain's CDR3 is CASSPQGGTSYEQYF. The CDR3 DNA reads TGTGCCAGCAGCCCCCAGGGGGGGACCTCCTACGAGCAGTACTTC.

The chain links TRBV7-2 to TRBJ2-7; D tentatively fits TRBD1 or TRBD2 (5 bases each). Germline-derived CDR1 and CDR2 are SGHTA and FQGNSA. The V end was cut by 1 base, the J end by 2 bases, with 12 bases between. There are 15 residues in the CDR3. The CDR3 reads CASSLGGSRTYEQYF. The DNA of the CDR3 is TGTGCCAGCAGCTTAGGGGGGAGTAGAACCTACGAGCAGTACTTC.

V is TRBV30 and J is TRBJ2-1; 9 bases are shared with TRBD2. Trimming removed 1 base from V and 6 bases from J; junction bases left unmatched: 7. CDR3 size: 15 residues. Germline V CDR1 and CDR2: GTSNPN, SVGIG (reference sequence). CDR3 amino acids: CAWSGGLAGRNEQFF. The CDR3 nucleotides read TGTGCCTGGAGTGGTGGTCTAGCGGGACGCAATGAGCAGTTCTTC.

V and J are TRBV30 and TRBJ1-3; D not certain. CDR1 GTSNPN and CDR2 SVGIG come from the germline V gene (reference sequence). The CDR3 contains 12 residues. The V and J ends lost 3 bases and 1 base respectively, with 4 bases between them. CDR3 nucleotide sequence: TGTGCCTGGAGGCTGTCTGGAAACACCATATATTTT. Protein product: CAWRLSGNTIYF.

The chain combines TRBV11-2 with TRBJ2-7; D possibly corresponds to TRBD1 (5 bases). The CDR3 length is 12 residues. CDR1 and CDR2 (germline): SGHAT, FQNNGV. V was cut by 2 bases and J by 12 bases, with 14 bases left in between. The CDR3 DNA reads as TGTGCCAGCAGCTTACGACAGTTCCCAGGGTACTTC. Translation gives CASSLRQFPGYF.

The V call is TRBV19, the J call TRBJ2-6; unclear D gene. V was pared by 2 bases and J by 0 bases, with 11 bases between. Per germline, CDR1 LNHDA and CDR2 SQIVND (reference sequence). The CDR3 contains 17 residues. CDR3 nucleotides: TGTGCCAGTAGTATACGCCCTTTGGCCTCTGGGGCCAACGTCCTGACTTTC. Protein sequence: CASSIRPLASGANVLTF.